These 21 T cell receptor beta chains originate from one sample sequenced in a study of regulatory T cells in long-lasting Graves disease. As for time point: newly diagnosed GD, antithyroid drugs for less than 3 months. The TCR library used RNA extracted from PBMCs. Library construction for TCR beta used iRepertoire HTBI primers and Arm-PCR of CDR3 regions. Each CDR3 protein gets one entry after TCRdb re-called the multiplex PCR reads with MiXCR. The profile shows hundreds of thousands of distinct CDR3 sequences, roughly 17% of them singletons. These data were also filed under a second study, of T cells in Graves' hyperthyroidism and ophthalmopathy.

The specimen was peripheral blood mononuclear cells (PBMCs), collected at new diagnosis, from a patient treated with antithyroid drugs. Receptors originate from a man aged 40-49 years with Graves disease.

This chain joins TRBV7-2 and TRBJ2-3; D might be TRBD1 or TRBD2, each matching 6 bases. The V gene's germline CDR1 is SGHTA and CDR2 FQGNSA. The CDR3 runs 16 residues. V lost 1 base and J 4 bases, leaving 15 bases between the germline ends. CDR3 nucleotides: TGTGCCAGCAGCTTAGTGGGGGGCGTAAGCGCAGATACGCAGTATTTT. Translation: CASSLVGGVSADTQYF.

A few counts support this clonotype. V gene TRBV6-9 combines with J gene TRBJ1-4; D gene unclear. In germline, CDR1 is MNHGY, CDR2 SVAAGI. Trimming cost V 3 bases and J 14 bases, with 16 bases left between them. The CDR3 contains 13 residues. The CDR3 DNA reads TGTGCCAGCAGTTACTCCGTGGGTTTATCGCTGTTTTTT. It is translated as CASSYSVGLSLFF.

This clonotype was picked up a small number of times. The chain is built from TRBV6-1 and TRBJ1-6, with TRBD1 matching over 7 bases. The CDR3 consists of 15 residues. V shed 5 bases, J shed 5 bases, and the junction held 6 bases outside the gene matches. CDR1 is MNHNS and CDR2 is SASEGT in the germline V gene. The CDR3 nucleotides read TGTGCCAGCAGTACAACGGGACAGCATAATTCACCCCTCCACTTT. It encodes CASSTTGQHNSPLHF.

This clonotype was detected a few times. A far larger clone lies a single base away; this is likely a read error. The chain carries TRBV9 and TRBJ2-3; no reliable D call. The CDR3 covers 15 residues. V was trimmed by 4 bases and J by 3 bases, leaving 15 bases between them. CDR1 SGDLS and CDR2 YYNGEE come from the germline V gene. The CDR3 here is CASSQGLGTTDTQYF. CDR3 nucleotides: TGTGCCAGCAGCCAAGGTCTTGGAACGACAGATACGCAGTATTTT.

As to this clonotype: A read error likely explains this, since a far larger clone differs by one base. DNA for the CDR3: TGTGCCAGCAGCTTAATGGGTGCACAAGAGACCCAGTACTTC. This sequence encodes CASSLMGAQETQYF. This rearrangement joins TRBV11-3 to TRBJ2-5; D uncertain. The ends were cut back, 2 bases at V and 2 bases at J, with 9 bases in the middle. The CDR3 covers 14 residues. The germline V gene has CDR1 SGHNT and CDR2 YENEEA.

Notes on this clonotype: A read error may explain this, as a much larger clone is one base away. This likely comes from a read error, as the CDR3 has no conserved phenylalanine or tryptophan at its end. The chain uses TRBV18 and TRBJ2-3, with a weak D call TRBD2 (6 bases). CDR1 KGHSH and CDR2 LQKENI come from the germline V gene. This CDR3 is 15 amino acids long. V gave up 1 base and J gave up 5 bases, with 13 bases separating them. CDR3 bases: TGTGCCAGCTCACCACGGGGGACTTTGATAGATACGCAGTATCTT. Protein: CASSPRGTLIDTQYL.

This clonotype was counted only a few times. The V call is TRBV28, the J call TRBJ2-5; TRBD1 matches 9 bases. V gave up 0 bases and J gave up 4 bases; unmatched junction bases: 3. The CDR3 is 15 amino acids. Germline V gives CDR1 MDHEN, CDR2 SYDVKM. CDR3 loop: CASSLWSGQGETQYF. CDR3 bases: TGTGCCAGCAGTTTATGGTCGGGACAGGGAGAGACCCAGTACTTC.

The sample holds many counts of this clonotype. DNA of the CDR3: TGTGCCAGCAGTTTTCGACAAGATAATTCACCCCTCCACTTT. This translates into CASSFRQDNSPLHF. The chain joins TRBV28 to TRBJ1-6; D gene uncertain. The CDR3 totals 14 residues. Deletions cut 3 bases from V and 5 bases from J, with 8 bases between. Germline V gives CDR1 MDHEN, CDR2 SYDVKM.

This clonotype came up a few times. The chain employs TRBV5-1 and TRBJ2-1; 8 nucleotides match TRBD1. V shed 4 bases and J 6 bases; nucleotides not matched to a gene: 6. This CDR3 is built from 14 residues. Germline values: CDR1 SGHRS, CDR2 YFSETQ. This chain's CDR3 is CASSIRTGLNEQFF. CDR3 DNA sequence: TGCGCCAGCAGCATCAGGACAGGGCTCAATGAGCAGTTCTTC.

This clonotype showed up many times. J is TRBJ2-3 and V is TRBV6-5, with TRBD2 as a possible D gene (6 bases). Germline V lookup: CDR1 MNHEY, CDR2 SVGAGI. The CDR3 has 16 amino acids. The V gene lost 2 bases and the J gene lost 2 bases, with 14 bases spanning the gap. CDR3 in amino acids: CASSYRDSSYTDTQYF. In nucleotides, the CDR3 is TGTGCCAGCAGTTACAGGGACTCTTCCTACACAGATACGCAGTATTTT.

This clonotype appeared many times. The chain is built from TRBV20-1 and TRBJ1-5, with TRBD1 matching over 8 bases. In germline, CDR1 is DFQATT, CDR2 SNEGSKA (reference sequence). V lost 0 bases, J lost 9 bases, and 7 bases stayed unmatched. The CDR3 sequence is 14 residues long. This chain's CDR3 is CSARDLQGARPQHF. For the CDR3, the DNA is TGCAGTGCTAGAGATCTGCAGGGGGCCCGGCCCCAGCATTTT.

This clonotype has ten or more counts. V gene TRBV5-1 combines with J gene TRBJ2-7; the match to TRBD2 covers 8 bases. Per germline, CDR1 SGHRS and CDR2 YFSETQ. The CDR3 is made up of 15 amino acids. The junction had 8 bases not matched to a gene; V was cut back by 0 bases and J by 6 bases. The CDR3: CASSLDPGGPSEQYF. The DNA of the CDR3 is TGCGCCAGCAGCTTGGATCCGGGGGGGCCGAGCGAGCAGTACTTC.

This clonotype appeared many times. The V and J genes are TRBV18 and TRBJ1-2, with D unclear. V was clipped by 3 bases and J by 2 bases, with 13 bases between them. Looked up from germline, CDR1 is KGHSH and CDR2 is LQKENI. The CDR3 extends over 15 amino acids. The DNA for the CDR3 is TGTGCCAGCTCACCGGCAGGACTAGACAACTATGGCTACACCTTC. It encodes CASSPAGLDNYGYTF.

This clonotype was seen ten or more times. The V gene is TRBV20-1, the J gene TRBJ1-5, with D hard to call. The germline V gene has CDR1 DFQATT and CDR2 SNEGSKA (reference sequence). V was pared by 3 bases and J by 0 bases, with 6 bases between. The CDR3 consists of 13 residues. CDR3 amino acids: CSASYDSNQPQHF. In DNA form, the CDR3 reads TGCAGTGCTAGTTATGATAGCAATCAGCCCCAGCATTTT.

In its sample, this clonotype was seen many times. The V call is TRBV20-1, the J call TRBJ2-1; 9 nucleotides line up with TRBD1. This CDR3 is 12 amino acids long. The V gene end was trimmed by 4 bases and the J gene end by 6 bases; junction bases not matched to a gene: 1. Germline CDR1 reads DFQATT; CDR2 reads SNEGSKA (reference sequence). CDR3 in amino acids: CSATDRGNEQFF. CDR3 DNA: TGCAGTGCTACGGACAGGGGCAATGAGCAGTTCTTC.

The rearrangement uses TRBV12-3 or TRBV12-4 and TRBJ1-4, with D maybe TRBD1 (5 bases). This CDR3 spans 13 amino acids. V shed 5 bases and J shed 9 bases, with 13 bases lying between them. CDR3 amino acids: CASSAGYRKKLFF. The CDR3, as DNA: TGTGCCAGCAGTGCAGGGTACAGAAAAAAACTGTTTTTT.

J is TRBJ2-4 and V is TRBV2; D remains ambiguous. Between the trimmed V and J ends, which lost 6 bases and 2 bases, there was a span of 11 bases. The CDR3 has 14 residues. In germline, CDR1 is SNHLY, CDR2 FYNNEI. The CDR3 DNA reads TGTGCCAGCAGGGAGCTTTTTACCAAAAACATTCAGTACTTC. It yields the protein CASRELFTKNIQYF.

This clonotype was counted ten times or more. V is TRBV9 and J is TRBJ1-1; no reliable D call. CDR1 is SGDLS and CDR2 is YYNGEE in the germline V gene. The CDR3 extends over 13 amino acids. V lost 5 bases, J lost 5 bases, and 13 bases lay in between. The CDR3 here is CASSNSIRTEAFF. The CDR3 DNA is TGTGCCAGCAGTAACAGTATTAGGACTGAAGCTTTCTTT. Complete variable domain (other parts from reference TRBV9 and TRBJ1-1): DSGVTQTPKHLITATGQRVTLRCSPRSGDLSVYWYQQSLDQGLQFLIQYYNGEERAKGNILERFSAQQFPDLHSELNLSSLELGDSALYFCASSNSIRTEAFFGQGTRLTVV.

A note on this clonotype: An end of the junction does not agree with germline; a read error may underlie this. The gene calls are TRBV20-1 and TRBJ1-1; D might be TRBD1 (5 bases). The CDR3 has 13 residues. Germline V CDR1 and CDR2: DFQATT, SNEGSKA (reference sequence). The CDR3, as DNA: TGCAGTGCTAGAGGAGGGGTGAACACTGAAGCTCTCTTT. Residues: CSARGGVNTEALF.

This clonotype was seen repeatedly, ten times or more. The chain joins TRBV28 to TRBJ1-2; D may be TRBD1 (6 bases). CDR1 and CDR2 from the germline V gene are MDHEN and SYDVKM. V was pared by 7 bases and J by 1 base, with 19 bases between. The CDR3 runs 16 residues. CDR3 sequence: CASTPGGPRYNYGYTF. As DNA, the CDR3 is TGTGCCAGCACCCCGGGGGGGCCGCGTTATAACTATGGCTACACCTTC.

The CDR3, as DNA: TGTGCTAGTGGTCCGGATGGACCACCCCTCCACTTT. It is translated as CASGPDGPPLHF. The chain joins TRBV12-5 to TRBJ1-6; the D is unclear. V dropped 5 bases and J dropped 11 bases, with 10 bases sitting between them. From germline, CDR1 is LGHNT and CDR2 FRNRAP. The CDR3 sequence is 12 residues long.